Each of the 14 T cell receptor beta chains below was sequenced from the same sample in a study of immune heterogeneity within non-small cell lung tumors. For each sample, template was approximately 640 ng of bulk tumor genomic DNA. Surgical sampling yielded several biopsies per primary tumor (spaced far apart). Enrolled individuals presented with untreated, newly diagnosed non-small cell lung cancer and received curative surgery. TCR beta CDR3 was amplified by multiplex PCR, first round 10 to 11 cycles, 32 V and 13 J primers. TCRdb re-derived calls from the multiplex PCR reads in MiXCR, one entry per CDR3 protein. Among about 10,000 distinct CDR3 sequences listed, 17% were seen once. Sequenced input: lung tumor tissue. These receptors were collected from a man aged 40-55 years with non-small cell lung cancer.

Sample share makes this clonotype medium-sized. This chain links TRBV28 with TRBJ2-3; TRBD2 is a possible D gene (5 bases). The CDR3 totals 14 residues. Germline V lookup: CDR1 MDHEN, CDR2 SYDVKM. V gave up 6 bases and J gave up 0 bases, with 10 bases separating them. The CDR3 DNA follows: TGTGCCAGCAGAAAAAGCGGCAGCACAGATACGCAGTATTTT. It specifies CASRKSGSTDTQYF.

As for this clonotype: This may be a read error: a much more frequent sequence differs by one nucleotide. CDR3: CASSHPGTEAFF. CDR3 DNA: TGTGCCAGCAGCCACCCAGGAACTGAAGCTTTCTTT. This chain links TRBV7-2 with TRBJ1-1, with no clear D. V shed 5 bases and J shed 5 bases, with 9 bases lying between them. The CDR3 spans 12 residues. The germline V gene encodes CDR1 SGHTA and CDR2 FQGNSA. The variable domain in full, with the rest retrieved from reference TRBV7-2 and TRBJ1-1, is GAGVSQSPSNKVTEKGKDVELRCDPISGHTALYWYRQSLGQGLEFLIYFQGNSAPDKSGLPSDRFSAERTGGSVSTLTIQRTQQEDSAVYLCASSHPGTEAFFGQGTRLTVV.

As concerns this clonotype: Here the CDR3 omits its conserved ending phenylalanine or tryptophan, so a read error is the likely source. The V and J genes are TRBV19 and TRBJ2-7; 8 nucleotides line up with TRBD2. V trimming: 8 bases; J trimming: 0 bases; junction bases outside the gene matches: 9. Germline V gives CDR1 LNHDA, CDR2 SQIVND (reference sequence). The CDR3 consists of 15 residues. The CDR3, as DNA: TGTGCCAGTCCAATAGCGGGGCCTAGCTCCTACGAGCAGTACTCC. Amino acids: CASPIAGPSSYEQYS.

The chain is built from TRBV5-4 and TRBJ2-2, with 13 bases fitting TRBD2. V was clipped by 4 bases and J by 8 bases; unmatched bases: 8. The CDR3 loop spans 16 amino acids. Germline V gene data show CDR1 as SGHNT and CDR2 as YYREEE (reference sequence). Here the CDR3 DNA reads TGTGCCAGCAGCAGCGGGACTAGCGGGACTACTGGGGAGCTGTTTTTT. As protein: CASSSGTSGTTGELFF.

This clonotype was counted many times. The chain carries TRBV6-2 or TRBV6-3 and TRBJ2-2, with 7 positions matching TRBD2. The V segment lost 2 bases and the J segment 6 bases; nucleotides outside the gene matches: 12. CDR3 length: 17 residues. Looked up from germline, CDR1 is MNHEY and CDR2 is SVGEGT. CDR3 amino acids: CASSYTRLAPAAGELFF. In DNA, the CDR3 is TGTGCCAGCAGTTACACCAGACTAGCCCCCGCCGCCGGGGAGCTGTTTTTT.

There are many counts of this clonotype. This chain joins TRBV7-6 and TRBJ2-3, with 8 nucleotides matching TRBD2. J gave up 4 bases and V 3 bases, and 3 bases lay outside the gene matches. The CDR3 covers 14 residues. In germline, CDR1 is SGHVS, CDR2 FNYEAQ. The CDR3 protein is CASSFSRGADTQYF. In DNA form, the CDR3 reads TGTGCCAGCAGCTTCTCGCGGGGGGCAGATACGCAGTATTTT.

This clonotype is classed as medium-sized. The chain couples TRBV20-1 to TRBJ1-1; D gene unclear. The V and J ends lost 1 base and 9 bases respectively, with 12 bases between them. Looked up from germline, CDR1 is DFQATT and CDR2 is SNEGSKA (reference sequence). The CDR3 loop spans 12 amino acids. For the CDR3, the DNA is TGCAGTGCTAGAGTCGACACGCAAAAAGCTTTCTTT. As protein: CSARVDTQKAFF.

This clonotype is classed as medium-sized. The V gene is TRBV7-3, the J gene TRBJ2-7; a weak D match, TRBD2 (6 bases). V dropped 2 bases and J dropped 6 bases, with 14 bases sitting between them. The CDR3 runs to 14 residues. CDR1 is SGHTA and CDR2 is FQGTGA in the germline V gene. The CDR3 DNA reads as TGTGCCAGCAGCTTATGGGGACTGTCAGGCGAGCAGTACTTC. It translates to CASSLWGLSGEQYF. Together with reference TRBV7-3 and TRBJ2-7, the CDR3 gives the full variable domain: GAGVSQTPSNKVTEKGKYVELRCDPISGHTALYWYRQSLGQGPEFLIYFQGTGAADDSGLPNDRFFAVRPEGSVSTLKIQRTERGDSAVYLCASSLWGLSGEQYFGPGTRLTVT.

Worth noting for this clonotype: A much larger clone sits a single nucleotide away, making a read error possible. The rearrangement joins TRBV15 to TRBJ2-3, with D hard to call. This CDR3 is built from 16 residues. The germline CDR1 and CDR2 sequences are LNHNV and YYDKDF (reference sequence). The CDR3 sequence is CANSRLKAGFTDTQYF. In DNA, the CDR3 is TGTGCCAACAGCAGATTGAAGGCCGGGTTCACAGATACGCAGTATTTT.

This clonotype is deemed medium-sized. As DNA, the CDR3 is TGTGCCAGCAGCCAAGCAGGGGTCGGGGAGCTGTTTTTT. Its protein is CASSQAGVGELFF. This rearrangement joins TRBV3-1 to TRBJ2-2; D perhaps matches TRBD1 (6 bases). Trimming took 1 base from V and 7 from J, leaving 7 bases between them. The germline V gene has CDR1 LGHDT and CDR2 YNNKEL (reference sequence). This CDR3 has 13 amino acids.

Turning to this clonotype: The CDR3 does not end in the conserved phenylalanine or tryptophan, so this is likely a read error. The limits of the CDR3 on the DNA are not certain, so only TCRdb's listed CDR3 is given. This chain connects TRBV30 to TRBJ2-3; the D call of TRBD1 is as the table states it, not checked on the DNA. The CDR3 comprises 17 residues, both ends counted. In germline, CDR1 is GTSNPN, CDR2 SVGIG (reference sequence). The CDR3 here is CAWSPGTLSSYEQYFGP.

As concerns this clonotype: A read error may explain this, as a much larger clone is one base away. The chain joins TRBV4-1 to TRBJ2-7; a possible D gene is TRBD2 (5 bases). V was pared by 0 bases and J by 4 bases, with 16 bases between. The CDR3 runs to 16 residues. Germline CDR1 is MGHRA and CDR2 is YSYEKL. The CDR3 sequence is CASSQECEGKTYEQYF. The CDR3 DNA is TGCGCCAGCAGCCAAGAGTGTGAGGGAAAAACTTACGAGCAGTACTTC.

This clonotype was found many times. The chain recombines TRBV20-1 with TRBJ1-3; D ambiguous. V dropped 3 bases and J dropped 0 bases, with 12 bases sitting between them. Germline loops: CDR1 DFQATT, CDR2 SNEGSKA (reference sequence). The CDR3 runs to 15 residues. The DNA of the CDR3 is TGCAGTGCTAGGGGTGCGGCAAACTCTGGAAACACCATATATTTT. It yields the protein CSARGAANSGNTIYF.

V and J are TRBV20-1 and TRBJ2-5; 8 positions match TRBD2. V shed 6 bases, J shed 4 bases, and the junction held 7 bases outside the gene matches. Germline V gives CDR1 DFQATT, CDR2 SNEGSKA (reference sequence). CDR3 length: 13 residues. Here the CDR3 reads CSARRGGPETQYF. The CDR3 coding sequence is TGCAGTGCCAGACGGGGGGGCCCAGAGACCCAGTACTTC.